The present TCR beta chain was sequenced within a study of human T cells and chemical hapten exposure. This clonotype was seen only a few times. Documented time point: pre-sensitization, week 0. Treatment defined: therapeutic diphenylcyclopropenone sensitization with weekly scalp DPC. TCRdb independently ran MiXCR on the RACE reads; one entry per CDR3 protein. In the table there are about 260,000 distinct CDR3 sequences, around 9.3% of which are singletons. The V gene's germline CDR1 is MNHEY and CDR2 SMNVEV (reference sequence). Between the trimmed V and J ends, which lost 0 bases and 0 bases, there was a span of 6 bases. The CDR3 length is 15 residues.

This clonotype was sampled from a woman aged 40 to 50 with alopecia areata. Some clones in this sample may be carry-over from other donors' samples. V gene TRBV27 combines with J gene TRBJ1-5; no reliable D call. This material consisted of whole blood, taken in connection with sensitization to the hapten diphenylcyclopropenone (DPC). The DNA of the CDR3 is TGTGCCAGCAGTTTATCCGTTTATAGCAATCAGCCCCAGCATTTT. It is translated as CASSLSVYSNQPQHF.